The 16 T cell receptor beta chains below come from one sample, sequenced in a study of blood T cell repertoires in COVID-19. Some clones are missing from TCRdb's copy, which holds only in-frame ones; the method was immunoSEQ multiplex PCR. Of about 57,000 clones in the sample, roughly 87% were seen once. Sample: peripheral blood. Every receptor here comes from a woman older than 75 with COVID-19, enrolled during active disease.

The chain employs TRBV9 and TRBJ1-6; TRBD1 agrees at 12 bases. V trimming: 4 bases; J trimming: 10 bases; junction bases outside the gene matches: 9. The CDR3 is 16 amino acids. The germline CDR1 and CDR2 sequences are SGDLS and YYNGEE. The CDR3 sequence is CASSPRGGQGASPLHF. The CDR3 nucleotides are TGTGCCAGCAGCCCGCGGGGGGGACAGGGGGCCTCACCCCTCCACTTT.

This chain links TRBV6-6 with TRBJ1-4; possibly TRBD1 for D (6 bases). The V end was cut by 6 bases, the J end by 3 bases, with 14 bases between. CDR3 length: 15 amino acids. CDR1 is MNHNY, CDR2 SVGAGI, per germline (reference sequence). The CDR3 bases are TGTGCCAGCAGGGAGGCTGCAGGGGCTAATGAAAAACTGTTTTTT. Its protein is CASREAAGANEKLFF.

This clone has only one observation. V and J are TRBV5-1 and TRBJ1-2; unclear D gene. The CDR3 has 13 residues. Germline V gene sequence: CDR1 SGHRS, CDR2 YFSETQ. The ends were cut back, 2 bases at V and 2 bases at J, with 7 bases in the middle. CDR3 DNA sequence: TGCGCCAGCAGCTTCACAGAGAACTATGGCTACACCTTC. It is translated as CASSFTENYGYTF. The entire variable domain, with the rest obtained from reference TRBV5-1 and TRBJ1-2, is as follows: KAGVTQTPRYLIKTRGQQVTLSCSPISGHRSVSWYQQTPGQGLQFLFEYFSETQRNKGNFPGRFSGRQFSNSRSEMNVSTLELGDSALYLCASSFTENYGYTFGSGTRLTVV.

This clone was detected once. The chain is built from TRBV19 and TRBJ2-1; 9 bases align to TRBD2. The J segment lost 6 bases and the V segment lost 11 bases, leaving 14 bases of the junction unmatched. The length of the CDR3 is 15 residues. Germline loops: CDR1 LNHDA, CDR2 SQIVND (reference sequence). CDR3 in amino acids: CARLAGRGGSNEQFF. The CDR3 bases are TGTGCCCGCCTTGCGGGGCGGGGGGGCTCCAATGAGCAGTTCTTC.

This chain joins TRBV5-6 and TRBJ1-1, with unresolved D. The V gene's germline CDR1 is SGHDT and CDR2 YYEEEE. This CDR3 comprises 13 residues. V was trimmed by 1 base and J by 1 base, leaving 5 bases between them. CDR3 sequence: CASSLLKNTEAFF. CDR3 coding DNA: TGTGCCAGCAGCTTGTTAAAGAACACTGAAGCTTTCTTT.

The rearrangement uses TRBV4-1 and TRBJ1-1; 12 bases agree with TRBD1. With 4 bases clipped from V and 7 bases from J, the junction kept 4 bases outside the gene matches. Germline V CDR1 and CDR2: MGHRA, YSYEKL. The CDR3 is made up of 14 amino acids. The CDR3, as DNA: TGCGCCAGCAGCCCCGGGACAGGGGGCTATGAAGCTTTCTTT. This gives the protein CASSPGTGGYEAFF.

This chain uses TRBV3-1 (or the pseudogene TRBV3-2) with TRBJ2-5, with 11 bases that match TRBD2. CDR1 is LGHDT and CDR2 is YNNKEL in the germline V gene (reference sequence). Trimming at V came to 4 bases and at J to 4 bases, leaving 2 bases not matched to a gene. The CDR3 has 14 residues. Here the CDR3 DNA reads TGTGCCAGCAGCCTTAGCGGGGGGGCAGAGACCCAGTACTTC. Residues: CASSLSGGAETQYF.

The genes are TRBV4-1 and TRBJ1-1; D remains unclear. Germline loops: CDR1 MGHRA, CDR2 YSYEKL. This CDR3 contains 14 residues. V was trimmed by 4 bases and J by 1 base, leaving 10 bases between them. CDR3 region: CASSPIIGNTEAFF. The CDR3, as DNA: TGCGCCAGCAGCCCCATTATCGGGAACACTGAAGCTTTCTTT.

This clone was seen just once. This rearrangement joins TRBV7-6 to TRBJ1-2; maybe TRBD1 (5 bases). V was pared by 1 base and J by 4 bases, with 16 bases between. CDR1 and CDR2 from the germline V gene are SGHVS and FNYEAQ. The CDR3 has 16 residues. The CDR3 here is CASSLGRAGTLYGYTF. The CDR3 DNA follows: TGTGCCAGCAGCTTAGGGAGGGCAGGGACCCTCTATGGCTACACCTTC.

The chain employs TRBV6-4 and TRBJ2-1; TRBD2 is a possible D gene (5 bases). CDR3 size: 13 residues. CDR1 is MRHNA and CDR2 is SNTAGT in the germline V gene. The V end was cut by 6 bases, the J end by 11 bases, with 17 bases between. This CDR3 is CASSPTSFGQQFF. In nucleotides, the CDR3 is TGTGCCAGCAGCCCTACTAGTTTTGGTCAGCAGTTCTTC.

The chain carries TRBV5-6 and TRBJ1-1, with D unresolved. Germline CDR1 and CDR2: SGHDT and YYEEEE. Trimming stripped 4 bases from V and 5 bases from J, with 15 bases between. This CDR3 is 14 amino acids long. Here the CDR3 DNA reads TGTGCCAGCAGCCCCCCAGTGAGGGAAACTGAAGCTTTCTTT. Protein product: CASSPPVRETEAFF. The complete variable domain, with remaining parts taken from reference TRBV5-6 and TRBJ1-1, reads DAGVTQSPTHLIKTRGQQVTLRCSPKSGHDTVSWYQQALGQGPQFIFQYYEEEERQRGNFPDRFSGHQFPNYSSELNVNALLLGDSALYLCASSPPVRETEAFFGQGTRLTVV.

This clone has just one count. The chain joins TRBV5-1 to TRBJ1-3; no reliable D call. The CDR3 is made up of 15 amino acids. V gave up 0 bases and J gave up 0 bases, with 7 bases separating them. Per the germline V gene, CDR1 is SGHRS and CDR2 is YFSETQ. Here the CDR3 reads CASSLVPLSGNTIYF. DNA for the CDR3: TGCGCCAGCAGCTTGGTCCCTCTCTCTGGAAACACCATATATTTT.

J is TRBJ2-3 and V is TRBV18; 9 nucleotides align to TRBD2. The germline gives CDR1 KGHSH, CDR2 LQKENI. The V segment lost 6 bases and the J segment 4 bases; nucleotides outside the gene matches: 5. The length of the CDR3 is 14 residues. In DNA, the CDR3 is TGTGCCAGCTCCCCGGGACTAGCCCCAGATACGCAGTATTTT. Translating gives CASSPGLAPDTQYF.

CDR3 nucleotide sequence: TGTGCCATCAGTGATGGGAGTAACTATGGCTACACCTTC. This encodes CAISDGSNYGYTF. This rearrangement joins TRBV10-3 to TRBJ1-2; D is ambiguous. Trimming removed 3 bases at V and 1 base at J, with 6 bases between. Germline CDR1 ENHRY, CDR2 SYGVKD. There are 13 residues in the CDR3.

The rearrangement links TRBV6-5 to TRBJ2-3; 8 bases are shared with TRBD2. Germline CDR1 is MNHEY and CDR2 is SVGAGI. V was clipped by 6 bases and J by 5 bases; unmatched bases: 1. The CDR3 consists of 12 residues. The CDR3 nucleotides read TGTGCCAGCAGAACTAGCGGAGATACGCAGTATTTT. Residues: CASRTSGDTQYF.

DNA of the CDR3: TGTGCCAGCAGCCAAGATGGACGGGGGGTAGATACGCAGTATTTT. It specifies CASSQDGRGVDTQYF. This chain connects TRBV3-1 (or the pseudogene TRBV3-2) to TRBJ2-3, with 7 nucleotides matching TRBD2. The CDR3 extends over 15 amino acids. From germline, CDR1 is LGHDT and CDR2 YNNKEL (reference sequence). Losses at the gene ends were 0 bases for V and 5 bases for J; bases not matched to a gene: 5.